This T cell receptor beta chain was documented in a study of OX40 agonist ivuxolimab in advanced cancers. Whole-study context: At under 85% male, the cohort had a mean age of about 60 years, ranging from roughly 20 to 79. The study reported partial responses in three patients: one hepatocellular carcinoma, two cutaneous melanoma. The study, taken as a whole, reports: Clonal expansion in partial responders at 0.1-3.0 mg/kg ranked among the lowest. Still undetermined is the antigen specificity of the expanded peripheral T cells.

V was cut by 5 bases and J by 8 bases, with 11 bases left in between. The CDR3 loop spans 12 amino acids. Looked up from germline, CDR1 is SGHVS and CDR2 is FNYEAQ. This clone has just one count. Its target is not known. The assay was immunoSEQ multiplex PCR, and TCRdb's table has in-frame clones only and misses some. The repertoire consists of 85,000 to 100,000 clones, with more than 75% occurring once and the leading ten covering 3.5% to 5.5%. This clonotype originated in an adult with an advanced solid tumor such as melanoma, head and neck, liver or kidney cancer. The sample was CD4+ or CD8+ T cells sorted from blood, taken in a trial of the OX40 agonist ivuxolimab. This chain links TRBV7-6 with TRBJ2-3; D ambiguous. The CDR3 nucleotides are TGTGCCAGCAGCCCGTCATTGGCTACGCAGTATTTT. Its translation is CASSPSLATQYF.